Listed below are T cell receptor beta chains from one sample, sequenced in a study of blood T cell repertoires in COVID-19. Generated by immunoSEQ multiplex PCR, the TCRdb table keeps only in-frame clones and is missing some. The data show about 280,000 clones, about 90% seen once. What was sequenced was PBMCs or T cells enriched from blood (not recorded which). The receptors here all came from a woman under 30 with acute COVID-19. The CDR3 runs from the conserved cysteine through the conserved F or W. A D gene is named only where the DNA matches it firmly. Rows give clone size only sometimes, using once, few, many, or a class for an expanded clone.

V: TRBV5-1
length: 13
J: TRBJ1-1
D: TRBD1
size: -
CDR3: CASSRQGAVEAFF
DNA: TGCGCCAGCAGTCGACAGGGGGCCGTTGAAGCTTTCTTT

V: TRBV30
length: 14
J: TRBJ2-1
D: TRBD2
size: -
CDR3: CAWSVLAGGNEQFF
DNA: TGTGCCTGGAGTGTACTAGCGGGGGGGAATGAGCAGTTCTTC

V: TRBV1
length: 17
J: TRBJ2-1
D: -
size: -
CDR3: CTSSQKSSGRTYNEQFF
DNA: TGCACCAGCAGCCAAAAATCTAGCGGGCGGACCTACAATGAGCAGTTCTTC

V: TRBV6-2/TRBV6-3
length: 19
J: TRBJ2-7
D: TRBD2
size: -
CDR3: CASSYFLGTSGYPTYEQYF
DNA: TGTGCCAGCAGTTACTTCCTTGGGACTAGCGGGTACCCGACCTACGAGCAGTACTTC

V: TRBV6-6
length: 14
J: TRBJ1-4
D: -
size: -
CDR3: CASSYGQGSEKLFF
DNA: TGTGCCAGCAGTTACGGGCAGGGCTCTGAAAAACTGTTTTTT

V: TRBV15
length: 16
J: TRBJ2-7
D: TRBD1
size: few
CDR3: CATSRAWTGGSYEQYF
DNA: TGTGCCACCAGCAGGGCCTGGACAGGGGGCTCCTACGAGCAGTACTTC

V: TRBV18
length: 15
J: TRBJ1-1
D: -
size: few
CDR3: CASSPRAGLNTEAFF
DNA: TGTGCCAGCTCACCACGGGCAGGGTTGAACACTGAAGCTTTCTTT

V: TRBV5-6
length: 14
J: TRBJ1-2
D: -
size: -
CDR3: CASRIDSTNYGYTF
DNA: TGTGCCAGCAGAATTGACAGTACTAACTATGGCTACACCTTC

V: TRBV4-2
length: 15
J: TRBJ1-2
D: TRBD1
size: -
CDR3: CASSQEGQVNYGYTF
DNA: TGTGCCAGCAGCCAAGAAGGACAGGTCAACTATGGCTACACCTTC

V: TRBV28
length: 12
J: TRBJ2-7
D: TRBD2
size: -
CDR3: CASTMGGYEQYF
DNA: TGTGCCAGCACCATGGGGGGGTACGAGCAGTACTTC

V: TRBV18
length: 15
J: TRBJ1-2
D: TRBD1
size: -
CDR3: CASSAGTGVSYGYTF
DNA: TGTGCCAGCTCAGCGGGGACAGGCGTATCCTATGGCTACACCTTC

V: TRBV28
length: 16
J: TRBJ1-6
D: TRBD1
size: -
CDR3: CASSLSTGQLNSPLHF
DNA: TGTGCCAGCAGTTTAAGCACGGGACAGTTAAATTCACCCCTCCACTTT

V: TRBV18
length: 18
J: TRBJ1-6
D: -
size: -
CDR3: CASSPRIGSSSYNSPLHF
DNA: TGTGCCAGCTCACCGAGGATCGGATCTAGCTCCTATAATTCACCCCTCCACTTT

V: TRBV6-5
length: 15
J: TRBJ2-7
D: TRBD1
size: -
CDR3: CASAKTGIGSYEQYF
DNA: TGTGCCAGCGCCAAGACAGGGATCGGCTCCTACGAGCAGTACTTC

V: TRBV5-6
length: 17
J: TRBJ2-7
D: -
size: -
CDR3: CASSLNSGLFSTYEQYF
DNA: TGTGCCAGCAGCTTGAATTCGGGACTCTTCTCGACCTACGAGCAGTACTTC

V: TRBV18
length: 15
J: TRBJ2-1
D: -
size: -
CDR3: CASSIVKTRFNEQFF
DNA: TGTGCCAGCTCAATAGTCAAAACCCGTTTCAATGAGCAGTTCTTC

V: TRBV6-5
length: 16
J: TRBJ2-5
D: TRBD1
size: -
CDR3: CASSYPTDRARETQYF
DNA: TGTGCCAGCAGTTACCCAACGGACAGGGCTCGGGAGACCCAGTACTTC

V: TRBV15
length: 16
J: TRBJ1-5
D: -
size: -
CDR3: CATSRDSPYSNQPQHF
DNA: TGTGCCACCAGCAGGGACAGCCCCTATAGCAATCAGCCCCAGCATTTT

V: TRBV28
length: 12
J: TRBJ2-7
D: TRBD2
size: -
CDR3: CASSSGLFEQYF
DNA: TGTGCCAGCAGTTCGGGACTATTCGAGCAGTACTTC

V: TRBV27
length: 14
J: TRBJ2-7
D: TRBD1
size: once
CDR3: CASRDGQGPYEQYF
DNA: TGTGCCAGCAGGGACGGACAGGGCCCCTACGAGCAGTACTTC

V: TRBV6-2/TRBV6-3
length: 17
J: TRBJ2-7
D: TRBD2
size: -
CDR3: CASSYPAWTSGIYEQYF
DNA: TGTGCCAGCAGTTACCCGGCCTGGACTAGCGGGATCTACGAGCAGTACTTC

V: TRBV5-1
length: 14
J: TRBJ2-7
D: TRBD1
size: -
CDR3: CASRKGQDSYEQYF
DNA: TGCGCCAGCAGAAAGGGACAGGATAGCTACGAGCAGTACTTC

V: TRBV19
length: 15
J: TRBJ1-2
D: TRBD1
size: -
CDR3: CASSIWDRGGYGYTF
DNA: TGTGCCAGTAGTATCTGGGACAGGGGGGGGTATGGCTACACCTTC

V: TRBV30
length: 15
J: TRBJ2-5
D: TRBD2
size: -
CDR3: CAWSDLTSVRETQYF
DNA: TGTGCCTGGAGTGACCTGACTAGCGTGAGGGAGACCCAGTACTTC

V: TRBV4-3
length: 16
J: TRBJ2-7
D: -
size: -
CDR3: CASSQVYGGQPYEQYF
DNA: TGCGCCAGCAGCCAAGTTTACGGAGGACAGCCCTACGAGCAGTACTTC

V: TRBV30
length: 13
J: TRBJ1-2
D: -
size: -
CDR3: CAWSPGGGYGYTF
DNA: TGTGCCTGGAGTCCCGGGGGGGGCTATGGCTACACCTTC

V: TRBV9
length: 15
J: TRBJ2-3
D: -
size: -
CDR3: CASSVGGRDTDTQYF
DNA: TGTGCCAGCAGCGTAGGTGGCAGGGACACAGATACGCAGTATTTT

V: TRBV7-8
length: 16
J: TRBJ1-3
D: TRBD1
size: -
CDR3: CASSLTRTGPGNTIYF
DNA: TGTGCCAGCAGCTTAACACGGACAGGGCCTGGAAACACCATATATTTT

V: TRBV27
length: 15
J: TRBJ1-1
D: TRBD1
size: -
CDR3: CASTKGSPGGTEAFF
DNA: TGTGCCAGCACAAAAGGTTCGCCAGGGGGAACTGAAGCTTTCTTT

V: TRBV6-6
length: 15
J: TRBJ2-1
D: -
size: -
CDR3: CASSSPLSPWDEQFF
DNA: TGTGCCAGCAGTTCCCCGCTTAGCCCGTGGGATGAGCAGTTCTTC

V: TRBV5-8
length: 15
J: TRBJ2-2
D: TRBD1
size: -
CDR3: CASSLGQGRSGELFF
DNA: TGTGCCAGCAGCCTAGGACAGGGAAGGTCCGGGGAGCTGTTTTTT

V: TRBV19
length: 14
J: TRBJ2-1
D: TRBD2
size: -
CDR3: CASSRGLLYNEQFF
DNA: TGTGCCAGTAGTAGGGGACTACTGTACAATGAGCAGTTCTTC

V: TRBV27
length: 16
J: TRBJ2-1
D: TRBD2
size: -
CDR3: CASSLSLAGGWDEQFF
DNA: TGTGCCAGCAGTTTATCGCTAGCGGGAGGATGGGATGAGCAGTTCTTC

V: TRBV2
length: 15
J: TRBJ2-7
D: -
size: once
CDR3: CASSLRDGGTYEQYF
DNA: TGTGCCAGCAGCCTGCGGGACGGAGGAACCTACGAGCAGTACTTC

V: TRBV4-2
length: 17
J: TRBJ2-1
D: -
size: -
CDR3: CASSHQSAASSYNEQFF
DNA: TGTGCCAGCAGCCATCAATCAGCGGCGAGCTCCTACAATGAGCAGTTCTTC

V: TRBV7-3
length: 14
J: TRBJ1-1
D: -
size: -
CDR3: CASSLAGLNTEAFF
DNA: TGTGCCAGCAGCTTAGCAGGATTAAACACTGAAGCTTTCTTT

V: TRBV4-1
length: 16
J: TRBJ2-3
D: -
size: -
CDR3: CASSQSGRVGTDTQYF
DNA: TGCGCCAGCAGCCAAAGTGGGAGAGTTGGAACAGATACGCAGTATTTT

V: TRBV29-1
length: 12
J: TRBJ2-3
D: -
size: -
CDR3: CSTGSFGDTQYF
DNA: TGCAGCACAGGTAGTTTTGGAGATACGCAGTATTTT

V: TRBV6-2/TRBV6-3
length: 15
J: TRBJ2-1
D: TRBD2
size: -
CDR3: CASSRAGVTYNEQFF
DNA: TGTGCCAGCAGCAGAGCGGGAGTGACCTACAATGAGCAGTTCTTC

V: TRBV10-2
length: 13
J: TRBJ2-7
D: TRBD2
size: -
CDR3: CASRVGLAYEQYF
DNA: TGCGCCAGCAGGGTGGGACTAGCCTACGAGCAGTACTTC

V: TRBV10-3
length: 15
J: TRBJ2-3
D: TRBD2
size: -
CDR3: CAISGTSGDTDTQYF
DNA: TGTGCCATCAGTGGAACTAGCGGGGACACAGATACGCAGTATTTT

V: TRBV28
length: 14
J: TRBJ2-1
D: TRBD2
size: few
CDR3: CASMPSGVYNEQFF
DNA: TGTGCCAGCATGCCTAGCGGGGTGTACAATGAGCAGTTCTTC